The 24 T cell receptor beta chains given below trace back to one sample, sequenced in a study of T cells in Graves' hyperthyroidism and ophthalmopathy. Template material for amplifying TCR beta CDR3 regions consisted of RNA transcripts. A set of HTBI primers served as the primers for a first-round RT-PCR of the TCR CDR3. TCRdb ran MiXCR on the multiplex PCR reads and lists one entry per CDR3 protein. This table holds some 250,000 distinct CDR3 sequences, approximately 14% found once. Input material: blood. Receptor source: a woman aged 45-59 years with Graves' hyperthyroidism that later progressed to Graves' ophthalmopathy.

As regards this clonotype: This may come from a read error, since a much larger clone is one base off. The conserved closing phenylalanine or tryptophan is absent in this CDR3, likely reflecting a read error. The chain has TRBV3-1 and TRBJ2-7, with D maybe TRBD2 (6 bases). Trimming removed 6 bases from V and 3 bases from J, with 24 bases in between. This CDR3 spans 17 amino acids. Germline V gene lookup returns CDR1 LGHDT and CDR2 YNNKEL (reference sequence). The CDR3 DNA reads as TGTGCCAGCAGTCGTTACAGAGGCCGGGACTCGTTCTACGAGCAGTACCTC. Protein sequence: CASSRYRGRDSFYEQYL.

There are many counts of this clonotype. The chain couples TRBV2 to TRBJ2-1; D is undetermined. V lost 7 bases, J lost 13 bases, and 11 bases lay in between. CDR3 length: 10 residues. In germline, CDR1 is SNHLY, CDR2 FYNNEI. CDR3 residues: CASMDLVQFF. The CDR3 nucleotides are TGTGCCAGCATGGATCTAGTTCAGTTCTTC. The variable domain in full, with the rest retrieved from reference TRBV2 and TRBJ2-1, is EPEVTQTPSHQVTQMGQEVILRCVPISNHLYFYWYRQILGQKVEFLVSFYNNEISEKSEIFDDQFSVERPDGSNFTLKIRSTKLEDSAMYFCASMDLVQFFGPGTRLTVL.

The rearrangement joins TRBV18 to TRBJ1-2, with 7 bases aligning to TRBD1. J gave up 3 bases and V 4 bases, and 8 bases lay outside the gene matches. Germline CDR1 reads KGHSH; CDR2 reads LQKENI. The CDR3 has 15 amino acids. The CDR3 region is CASSLTGEEYYGYTF. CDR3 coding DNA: TGTGCCAGCTCACTTACAGGGGAGGAGTACTATGGCTACACCTTC.

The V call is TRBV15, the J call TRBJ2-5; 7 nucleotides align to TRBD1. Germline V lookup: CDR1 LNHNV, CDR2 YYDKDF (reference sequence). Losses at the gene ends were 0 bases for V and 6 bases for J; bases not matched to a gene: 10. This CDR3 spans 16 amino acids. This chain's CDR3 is CATSREAGGTFKTQYF. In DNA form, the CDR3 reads TGTGCCACCAGCAGAGAGGCAGGGGGAACTTTCAAGACCCAGTACTTC.

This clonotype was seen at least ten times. Written as DNA, the CDR3 is TGTGCCAGCAGTTATGGGGCCGGTGGGGCCTACGAGCAGTACTTC. This gives the protein CASSYGAGGAYEQYF. The V gene is TRBV6-1, the J gene TRBJ2-7, with D possibly being TRBD1 (5 bases). The CDR3 covers 15 residues. V was trimmed by 5 bases and J by 2 bases, leaving 16 bases between them. The germline CDR1 and CDR2 sequences are MNHNS and SASEGT.

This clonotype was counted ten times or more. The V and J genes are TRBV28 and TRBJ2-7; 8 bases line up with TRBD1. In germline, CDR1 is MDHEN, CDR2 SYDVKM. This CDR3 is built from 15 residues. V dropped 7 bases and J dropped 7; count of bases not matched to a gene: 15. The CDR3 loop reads CASTPRPGTGWEQYF. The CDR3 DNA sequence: TGTGCCAGCACCCCACGACCGGGGACAGGTTGGGAGCAGTACTTC.

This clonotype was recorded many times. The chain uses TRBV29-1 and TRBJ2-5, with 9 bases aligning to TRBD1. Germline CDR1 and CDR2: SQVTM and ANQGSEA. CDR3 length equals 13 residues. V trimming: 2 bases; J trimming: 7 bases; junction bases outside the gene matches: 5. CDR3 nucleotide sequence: TGCAGCGTTGAACGGGGACAGGGTGGGACCCAGTACTTC. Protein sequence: CSVERGQGGTQYF.

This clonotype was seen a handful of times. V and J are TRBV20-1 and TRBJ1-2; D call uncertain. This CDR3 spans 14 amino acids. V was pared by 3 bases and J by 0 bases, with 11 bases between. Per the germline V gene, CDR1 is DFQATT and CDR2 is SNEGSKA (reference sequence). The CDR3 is CSASRAAPNYGYTF. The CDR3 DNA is TGCAGTGCTAGTAGGGCAGCTCCTAACTATGGCTACACCTTC.

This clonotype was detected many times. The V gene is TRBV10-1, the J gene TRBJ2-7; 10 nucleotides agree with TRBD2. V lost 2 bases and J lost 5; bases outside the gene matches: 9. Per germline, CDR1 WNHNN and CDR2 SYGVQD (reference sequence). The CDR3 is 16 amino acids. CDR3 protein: CASSESLAGVRNEQYF. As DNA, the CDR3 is TGCGCCAGCAGTGAGAGCCTAGCGGGAGTAAGGAACGAGCAGTACTTC.

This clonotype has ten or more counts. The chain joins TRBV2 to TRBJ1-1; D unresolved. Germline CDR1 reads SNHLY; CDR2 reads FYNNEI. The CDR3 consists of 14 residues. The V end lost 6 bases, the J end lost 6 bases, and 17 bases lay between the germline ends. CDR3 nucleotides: TGTGCCAGCAGAGGCTTGCGGGGAGGCGCTGAAGCTTTCTTT. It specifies CASRGLRGGAEAFF. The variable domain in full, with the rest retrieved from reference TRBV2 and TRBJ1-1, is EPEVTQTPSHQVTQMGQEVILRCVPISNHLYFYWYRQILGQKVEFLVSFYNNEISEKSEIFDDQFSVERPDGSNFTLKIRSTKLEDSAMYFCASRGLRGGAEAFFGQGTRLTVV.

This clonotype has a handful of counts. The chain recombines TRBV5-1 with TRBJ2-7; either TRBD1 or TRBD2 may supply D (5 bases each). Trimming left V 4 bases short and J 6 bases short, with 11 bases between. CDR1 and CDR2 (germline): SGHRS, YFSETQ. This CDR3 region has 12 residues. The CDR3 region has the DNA TGCGCCAGCAGCCCGGGACGTGCCGAGCAGTACTTC. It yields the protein CASSPGRAEQYF.

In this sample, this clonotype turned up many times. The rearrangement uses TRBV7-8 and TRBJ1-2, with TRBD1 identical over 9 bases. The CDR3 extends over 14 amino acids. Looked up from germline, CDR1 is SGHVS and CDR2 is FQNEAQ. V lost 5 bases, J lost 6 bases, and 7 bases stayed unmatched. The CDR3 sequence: CASSRPGTGNGYTF. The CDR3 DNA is TGTGCCAGCAGCAGACCCGGGACAGGGAATGGCTACACCTTC.

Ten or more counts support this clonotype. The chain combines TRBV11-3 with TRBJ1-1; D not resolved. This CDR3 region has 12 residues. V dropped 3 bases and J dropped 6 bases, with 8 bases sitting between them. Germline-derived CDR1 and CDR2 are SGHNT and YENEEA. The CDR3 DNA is TGTGCCAGCAGCTTTGAGGGATCTGAAGCTTTCTTT. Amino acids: CASSFEGSEAFF.

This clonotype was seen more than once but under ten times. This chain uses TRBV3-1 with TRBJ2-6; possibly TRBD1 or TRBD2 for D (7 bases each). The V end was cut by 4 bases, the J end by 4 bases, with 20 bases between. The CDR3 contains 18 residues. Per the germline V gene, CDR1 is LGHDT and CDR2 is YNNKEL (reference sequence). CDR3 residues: CASSLAGEGAAGANVLTF. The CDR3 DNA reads TGTGCCAGCAGCCTTGCGGGAGAGGGGGCAGCGGGGGCCAACGTCCTGACTTTC.

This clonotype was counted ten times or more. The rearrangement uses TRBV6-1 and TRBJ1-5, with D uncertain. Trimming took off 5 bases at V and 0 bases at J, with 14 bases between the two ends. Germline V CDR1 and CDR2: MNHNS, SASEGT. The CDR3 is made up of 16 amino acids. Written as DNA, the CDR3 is TGTGCCAGCAGTTTGTCTGTAGGAGGTAGCAATCAGCCCCAGCATTTT. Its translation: CASSLSVGGSNQPQHF.

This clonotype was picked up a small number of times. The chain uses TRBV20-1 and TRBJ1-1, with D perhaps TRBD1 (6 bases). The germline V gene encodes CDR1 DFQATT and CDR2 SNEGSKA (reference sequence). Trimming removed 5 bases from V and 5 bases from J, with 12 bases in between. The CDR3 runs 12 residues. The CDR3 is CSAVQGGTEAFF. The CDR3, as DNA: TGCAGTGCTGTACAGGGAGGGACTGAAGCTTTCTTT.

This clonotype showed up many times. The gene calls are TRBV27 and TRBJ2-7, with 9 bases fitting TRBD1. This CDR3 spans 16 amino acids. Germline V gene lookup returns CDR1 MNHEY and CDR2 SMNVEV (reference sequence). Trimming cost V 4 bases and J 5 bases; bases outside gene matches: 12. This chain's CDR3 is CASSSLPGTGIHEQYF. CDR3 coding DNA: TGTGCCAGCAGTTCCCTCCCCGGGACAGGGATCCACGAGCAGTACTTC.

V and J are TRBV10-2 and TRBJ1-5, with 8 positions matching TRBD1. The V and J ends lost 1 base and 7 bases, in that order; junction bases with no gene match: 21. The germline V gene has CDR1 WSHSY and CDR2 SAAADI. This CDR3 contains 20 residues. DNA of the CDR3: TGCGCCAGCAGTGAGTGGGACAGGACGGACGATAATTACGAGGGGCAGCCCCAGCATTTT. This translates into CASSEWDRTDDNYEGQPQHF.

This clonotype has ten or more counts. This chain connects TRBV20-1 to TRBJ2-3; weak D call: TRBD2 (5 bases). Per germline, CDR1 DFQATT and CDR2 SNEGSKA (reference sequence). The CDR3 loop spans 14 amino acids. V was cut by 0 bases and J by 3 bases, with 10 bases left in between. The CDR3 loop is CSARDPPGTDTQYF. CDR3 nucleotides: TGCAGTGCTAGAGACCCCCCGGGGACAGATACGCAGTATTTT.

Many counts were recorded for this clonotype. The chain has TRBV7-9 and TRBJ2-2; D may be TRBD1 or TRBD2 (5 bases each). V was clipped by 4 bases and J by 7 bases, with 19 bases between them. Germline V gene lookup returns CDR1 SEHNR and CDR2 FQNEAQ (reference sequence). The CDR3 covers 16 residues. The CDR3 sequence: CASSSSSGTSLGELFF. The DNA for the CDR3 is TGTGCCAGCAGCTCCTCATCCGGGACGTCCCTCGGGGAGCTGTTTTTT.

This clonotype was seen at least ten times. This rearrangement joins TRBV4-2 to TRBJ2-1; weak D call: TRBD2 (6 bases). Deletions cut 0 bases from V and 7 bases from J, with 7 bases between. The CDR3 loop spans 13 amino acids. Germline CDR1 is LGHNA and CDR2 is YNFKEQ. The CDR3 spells CASSQESGNEQFF. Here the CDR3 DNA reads TGTGCCAGCAGCCAAGAGAGCGGGAATGAGCAGTTCTTC.

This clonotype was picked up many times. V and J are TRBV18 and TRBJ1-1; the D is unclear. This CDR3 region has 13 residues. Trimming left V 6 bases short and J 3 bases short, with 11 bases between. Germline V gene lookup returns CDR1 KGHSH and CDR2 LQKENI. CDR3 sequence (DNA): TGTGCCAGCTCCCTGAGGTTCGACACTGAAGCTTTCTTT. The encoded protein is CASSLRFDTEAFF. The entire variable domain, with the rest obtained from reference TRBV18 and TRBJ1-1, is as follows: NAGVMQNPRHLVRRRGQEARLRCSPMKGHSHVYWYRQLPEEGLKFMVYLQKENIIDESGMPKERFSAEFPKEGPSILRIQQVVRGDSAAYFCASSLRFDTEAFFGQGTRLTVV.

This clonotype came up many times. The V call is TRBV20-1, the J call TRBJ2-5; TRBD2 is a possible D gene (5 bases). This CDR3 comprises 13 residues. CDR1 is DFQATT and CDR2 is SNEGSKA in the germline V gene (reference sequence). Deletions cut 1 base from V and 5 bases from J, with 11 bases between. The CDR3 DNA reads TGCAGTGCTAGAGGGGGTAGCGAGGAGACCCAGTACTTC. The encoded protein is CSARGGSEETQYF.

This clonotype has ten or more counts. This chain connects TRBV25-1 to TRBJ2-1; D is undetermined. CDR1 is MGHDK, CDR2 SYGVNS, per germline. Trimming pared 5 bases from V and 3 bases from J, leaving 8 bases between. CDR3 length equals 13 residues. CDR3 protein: CASSQASYNEQFF. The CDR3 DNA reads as TGTGCCAGCAGTCAGGCCAGCTACAATGAGCAGTTCTTC.